What follows describes a single T cell receptor beta chain. The sample holds many counts of this clonotype. The clone's antigen remains unknown. Per-nucleotide qualities are absent, and no much larger clonotype sits a single base away. The data stem from a study of immune aging and cytomegalovirus after organ transplant (dated by TCRdb to the early 2020s). Study-wide context: Three-drug immunosuppression with prednisone, tacrolimus, and mycophenolate was given to all transplant recipients. General conclusions and limits of the study: Large clones contained a higher proportion of TEMRA cells, and the seven largest clones (1904 cells) acquired aged and TEMRA cells while losing TCM cells. CD57 was not measured in the sequencing data, so a conservative gene-based aging definition was used instead. Following viremia, aged-phenotype cells rose post-transplant in clones of any size, with the rise occurring earlier in large clones (days 200-264) than in small clones.

Including the terminal cysteine and phenylalanine, the CDR3 comprises 14 residues. Only the CDR3 DNA is retained, 42 bases long and in frame from the first base. From the germline V gene (reference sequence), CDR1 is MNHEY and CDR2 is SMNVEV. Between the V and J ends, shortened by 3 bases and 4 bases respectively, the junction contains 13 bases. The method was single-cell sequencing. Sequencing took place on an Illumina NovaSeq 6000. The BD Rhapsody Targeted mRNA and AbSeq Reagent Kit was used in a microwell format for cell capture and library preparation. The libraries included TCR, sample tags, AbSeq, and targeted mRNA from the Human T-Cell Expression Panel, along with custom TOX and TOX2 primers. Sequencing of the libraries was performed on an Illumina NovaSeq. The authors' pipeline ran thus. The analysis covered 9,000 to 13,000 cells in total, of which over 7,000 were CD8 T cells and a few thousand were CD8 T cells with an identifiable TCR CDR3. The BD Rhapsody Targeted Analysis Pipeline, including V(D)J processing, was run on the Seven Bridges Genomics platform to process the raw data. Quality control, Sample Tag demultiplexing with Lex-BDSMK, clone identification with VDJ Explorer, and Seurat clustering were performed in SeqGeq 1.6.0. Clones comprising <1% of CD8 T cells were considered non-expanded; clones comprising >2.5% of the sample were considered clonal expansions. The public reads were quality trimmed at Q25 with fastp and then assembled into clones with MiXCR by TCRdb, keeping productive beta chains. Rows are combined by CDR3 protein, so each entry shows the most common genes and DNA. These V and J calls originate from TCRdb's pipeline instead of the authors' own analysis. This sample is represented by roughly 20,000 distinct CDR3 sequences; just over 35% of them were singletons. 25% to 30% of the sample belongs to the ten largest clones.

This specimen's time point label, per the study, means: five sample-tagged time points from pre-transplant (day -1) to day 368 post-transplant, pooled. Thawed PBMC were stimulated for about 11 hours with a CMV IE-1 overlapping peptide library without transport inhibitors. After thawing, cells rested overnight before stimulation in R10 medium with CD28/CD49d costimulation. The IE-1 peptide library was made up of 15-amino-acid peptides with 11-amino-acid overlaps. Each time point was barcoded with BD Single-Cell Multiplexing Kit Sample Tags, pooled, and stained with oligo-conjugated anti-CD45RA plus sorting antibodies. A BD FACSAria III was used to sort CMV-responsive CD8+CD137+ and CD4+CD154+ T cells at 4-way purity. Blood samples were drawn into EDTA vacutainers and processed by Ficoll gradient within 1-24 hours.

This chain joins TRBV27 to TRBJ2-7, with TRBD2 tentatively as D gene (5 bases match). The sample consisted of CMV peptide-activated CD4+ and CD8+ T cells sorted from blood, taken at five time points, pooled. The cell subset or site label on this specimen signifies: sorted CD8+CD137+ and CD4+CD154+ T cells after about 11 h CMV IE-1 peptide stimulation. The TCR comes from a female donor who had a heart transplant and CMV viremia. DNA sequence: TGTGCCAGCAGTTTGGCGGGTTCCAGGTACGAGCAGTACTTC. It translates as CASSLAGSRYEQYF.